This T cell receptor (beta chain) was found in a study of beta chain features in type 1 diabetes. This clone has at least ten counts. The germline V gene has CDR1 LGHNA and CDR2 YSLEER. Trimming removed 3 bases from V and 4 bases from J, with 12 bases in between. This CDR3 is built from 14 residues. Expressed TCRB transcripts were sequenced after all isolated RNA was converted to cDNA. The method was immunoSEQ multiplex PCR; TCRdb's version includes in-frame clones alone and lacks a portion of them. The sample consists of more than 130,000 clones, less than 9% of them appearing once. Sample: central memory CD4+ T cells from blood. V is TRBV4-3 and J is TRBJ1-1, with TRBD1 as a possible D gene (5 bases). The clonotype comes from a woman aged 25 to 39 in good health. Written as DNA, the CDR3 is TGCGCCAGCAGCCAGGCGGCCAGGGCCACTGAAGCTTTCTTT. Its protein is CASSQAARATEAFF.